These 21 T cell receptor beta chains were all obtained from the same sample, sequenced in a study of shared clonotypes between healthy human individuals. The naive CD8 subset, CD45RO-negative cells positively selected for CCR7, excluded terminally differentiated effector memory CD45RA+ cells. Sequencing used immunoSEQ multiplex PCR; TCRdb keeps in-frame clones, though not all of them. In the table there are nearly 2 million clones, about 94% of which are singletons. The sample was naive CD8+ T cells sorted from blood. All receptors derive from a man younger than 35 in good health.

This chain uses TRBV7-9 with TRBJ2-4, with D possibly being TRBD2 (6 bases). V was clipped by 5 bases and J by 7 bases, with 12 bases between them. This CDR3 has 13 residues. CDR1 is SEHNR and CDR2 is FQNEAQ in the germline V gene (reference sequence). The CDR3 reads CASSPWDSNIQYF. The CDR3, as DNA: TGTGCCAGCAGCCCATGGGACTCGAACATTCAGTACTTC.

This clone has a single count. CDR3 nucleotides: TGTGCCAGCAGTAACGGGAGGCGACACTACGAGCAGTACTTC. This codes for CASSNGRRHYEQYF. The chain recombines TRBV21-1 with TRBJ2-7; the D call TRBD2 from the table was never checked on the DNA. TRBV21-1 is assigned pseudogene status. The CDR3 is 14 residues long.

The chain carries TRBV25-1 and TRBJ2-5; D uncertain. This CDR3 region has 13 residues. Between the trimmed V and J ends, which lost 1 base and 5 bases, there was a span of 8 bases. The germline CDR1 and CDR2 sequences are MGHDK and SYGVNS. CDR3 DNA sequence: TGTGCCAGCAGTGAATCTTGGGCCGAGACCCAGTACTTC. Protein sequence: CASSESWAETQYF.

The chain carries TRBV6-1 and TRBJ1-5; D may be TRBD1 (5 bases). V was cut by 2 bases and J by 9 bases, with 23 bases left in between. This CDR3 spans 17 amino acids. The germline V gene has CDR1 MNHNS and CDR2 SASEGT. The CDR3 region has the DNA TGTGCCAGCAGTGAAAAGGGGTACGCTGTTTTTGGTTTGCCCCAGCATTTT. Translation: CASSEKGYAVFGLPQHF.

CDR3 DNA sequence: TGTGCCATTCCGGGACAGGATTACGAGCAGTACTTC. Translated, it gives CAIPGQDYEQYF. This rearrangement joins TRBV6-1 to TRBJ2-7; 8 bases align to TRBD1. Unmatched junction bases numbered 6, after V lost 10 bases and J lost 4 bases. The CDR3 runs 12 residues. CDR1 MNHNS and CDR2 SASEGT come from the germline V gene.

The chain couples TRBV29-1 to TRBJ2-3; no clear D. V lost 7 bases, J lost 1 base, and 15 bases lay in between. The germline V gene has CDR1 SQVTM and CDR2 ANQGSEA. The CDR3 spans 14 residues. CDR3 in DNA: TGCAGCGCCAAACCCGGCTCTGGCACAGATACGCAGTATTTT. It yields the protein CSAKPGSGTDTQYF.

This chain uses TRBV27 with TRBJ1-5; no firm D call. The CDR3 consists of 15 residues. Per the germline V gene, CDR1 is MNHEY and CDR2 is SMNVEV (reference sequence). V shed 2 bases and J shed 4 bases, with 12 bases lying between them. The CDR3 here is CASSLTAFGNQPQHF. The CDR3 coding sequence is TGTGCCAGCAGTTTAACCGCGTTTGGGAATCAGCCCCAGCATTTT.

This chain joins TRBV7-9 and TRBJ2-1, with 10 nucleotides matching TRBD1. Germline CDR1 reads SEHNR; CDR2 reads FQNEAQ (reference sequence). V gave up 5 bases and J gave up 0 bases; unmatched junction bases: 7. The CDR3 extends over 17 amino acids. The CDR3: CASSPSTGGSSYNEQFF. The CDR3 DNA reads TGTGCCAGCAGCCCGTCGACAGGGGGCAGCTCCTACAATGAGCAGTTCTTC.

The V call is TRBV19, the J call TRBJ1-5; D is possibly TRBD1 (5 bases). Germline values: CDR1 LNHDA, CDR2 SQIVND (reference sequence). Trimming removed 1 base from V and 1 base from J, with 11 bases in between. This CDR3 spans 16 amino acids. The CDR3 DNA sequence: TGTGCCAGTAGTATAGTTGGGGGAATGAGCAATCAGCCCCAGCATTTT. It translates to CASSIVGGMSNQPQHF.

The chain employs TRBV7-2 and TRBJ2-1; no clear D gene. CDR3 length: 13 residues. In germline, CDR1 is SGHTA, CDR2 FQGNSA. The V end lost 0 bases, the J end lost 6 bases, and 6 bases lay between the germline ends. The chain's CDR3 is CASSLASLNEQFF. CDR3 DNA: TGTGCCAGCAGCTTAGCATCCCTCAATGAGCAGTTCTTC.

This clone was observed a few times. Other DNA sequences of this sample code for an identical CDR3. The chain joins TRBV10-1 to TRBJ2-7, with a possible D match to TRBD1 (6 bases). Trimming cost V 2 bases and J 3 bases, with 8 bases left between them. The CDR3 sequence is 13 residues long. CDR1 and CDR2 from the germline V gene are WNHNN and SYGVQD (reference sequence). The CDR3 DNA reads as TGCGCCAGCAGTGAGGGCAGGGGCTACGAGCAGTACTTC. This encodes CASSEGRGYEQYF.

Notes on this clone: Other DNA sequences in the same sample also yield this CDR3. The chain has TRBV5-4 and TRBJ2-7; 8 positions agree with TRBD2. Trimming cost V 4 bases and J 2 bases; bases outside gene matches: 2. Germline V gene lookup returns CDR1 SGHNT and CDR2 YYREEE (reference sequence). The CDR3 runs 13 residues. The chain's CDR3 is CASSPGRAYEQYF. The CDR3 region has the DNA TGTGCCAGCAGCCCCGGGAGGGCCTACGAGCAGTACTTC. Combining the CDR3 with reference TRBV5-4 and TRBJ2-7 gives the whole variable domain ETGVTQSPTHLIKTRGQQVTLRCSSQSGHNTVSWYQQALGQGPQFIFQYYREEENGRGNFPPRFSGLQFPNYSSELNVNALELDDSALYLCASSPGRAYEQYFGPGTRLTVT.

Comments on this clone: The same CDR3 is also encoded by other DNA sequences in this sample. The chain employs TRBV9 and TRBJ2-2; 10 bases map to TRBD2. CDR1 is SGDLS, CDR2 YYNGEE, per germline. The ends lost 10 bases at V and 6 bases at J; junction bases unmatched: 6. This CDR3 spans 13 amino acids. The CDR3 is CASSGREAGELFF. The CDR3 coding sequence is TGTGCCTCTAGCGGGAGAGAGGCCGGGGAGCTGTTTTTT.

The V and J genes are TRBV30 and TRBJ2-1; either TRBD1 or TRBD2 may fit D (5 bases each). The CDR3 runs 13 residues. The germline V gene has CDR1 GTSNPN and CDR2 SVGIG (reference sequence). V lost 0 bases, J lost 6 bases, and 9 bases lay in between. The CDR3 loop reads CAWSVLGVNEQFF. The CDR3 region has the DNA TGTGCCTGGAGTGTACTAGGGGTCAATGAGCAGTTCTTC.

The V gene is TRBV5-1, the J gene TRBJ1-1; D unresolved. Germline CDR1 SGHRS, CDR2 YFSETQ. The CDR3 is made up of 14 amino acids. V was cut by 6 bases and J by 0 bases, with 12 bases left in between. CDR3 amino acids: CASTPEAMNTEAFF. The CDR3, as DNA: TGCGCCAGCACGCCCGAGGCCATGAACACTGAAGCTTTCTTT. The whole variable domain, remainder taken from reference TRBV5-1 and TRBJ1-1, is KAGVTQTPRYLIKTRGQQVTLSCSPISGHRSVSWYQQTPGQGLQFLFEYFSETQRNKGNFPGRFSGRQFSNSRSEMNVSTLELGDSALYLCASTPEAMNTEAFFGQGTRLTVV.

Only one count was recorded for this clone. The rearrangement links TRBV29-1 to TRBJ2-1; the match to TRBD1 covers 8 bases. This CDR3 region has 14 residues. Germline V gene lookup returns CDR1 SQVTM and CDR2 ANQGSEA. The trim removed 7 bases at V and 8 bases at J, leaving 13 bases unmatched. The CDR3 DNA follows: TGCAGCGCCCGACAGGGGACGGGGCACGATGAGCAGTTCTTC. This codes for CSARQGTGHDEQFF.

The chain recombines TRBV7-2 with TRBJ1-1; TRBD1 matches at 9 bases. CDR3 length: 16 amino acids. Trimming removed 1 base from V and 6 bases from J; junction bases left unmatched: 9. The germline CDR1 and CDR2 sequences are SGHTA and FQGNSA. The DNA for the CDR3 is TGTGCCAGCAGCTTAGTAGGGGACAGGGAGGGCGCTGAAGCTTTCTTT. It specifies CASSLVGDREGAEAFF. The full variable domain, with the rest looked up from reference TRBV7-2 and TRBJ1-1, is GAGVSQSPSNKVTEKGKDVELRCDPISGHTALYWYRQSLGQGLEFLIYFQGNSAPDKSGLPSDRFSAERTGGSVSTLTIQRTQQEDSAVYLCASSLVGDREGAEAFFGQGTRLTVV.

The chain uses TRBV27 and TRBJ2-7, with 13 bases fitting TRBD2. This CDR3 is 17 amino acids long. Germline assignment: CDR1 MNHEY and CDR2 SMNVEV (reference sequence). V shed 7 bases, J shed 6 bases, and the junction held 15 bases outside the gene matches. The CDR3 nucleotides are TGTGCCAGCAACCGCGGGACTAGCGGGAACCCCCGCGCCGAGCAGTACTTC. Protein sequence: CASNRGTSGNPRAEQYF.

For this clone: Other nucleotide sequences from this sample produce the same CDR3. The chain combines TRBV27 with TRBJ1-1; 7 nucleotides align to TRBD1. V was pared by 5 bases and J by 0 bases, with 3 bases of the junction left unmatched. CDR1 and CDR2 from the germline V gene are MNHEY and SMNVEV (reference sequence). The CDR3 is 14 amino acids. The DNA of the CDR3 is TGTGCCAGCAGTACGACAGGGTTGAACACTGAAGCTTTCTTT. Translated: CASSTTGLNTEAFF.

The chain carries TRBV7-3 and TRBJ2-1, with 8 positions matching TRBD2. The CDR3 sequence is 14 residues long. Germline values: CDR1 SGHTA, CDR2 FQGTGA. Trimming took 4 bases from V and 4 from J; bases not matched to a gene: 3. The CDR3 bases are TGTGCCAGCAGCTATGCGGGGGGTTACAATGAGCAGTTCTTC. Translating gives CASSYAGGYNEQFF.

The chain couples TRBV9 to TRBJ2-1; TRBD2 agrees at 7 bases. Germline CDR1 SGDLS, CDR2 YYNGEE. CDR3 length equals 13 residues. V lost 4 bases to trimming and J lost 9 bases; unmatched junction nucleotides: 7. CDR3 in DNA: TGTGCCAGCAGCCCGGGGGGTTGGGGTGAGCAGTTCTTC. This codes for CASSPGGWGEQFF.